The rows below give T cell receptor beta chains drawn from one sample of a study of metastatic and nonmetastatic thyroid tumors. TCRdb redid the clone calls on the PCR reads using MiXCR. Among some 8,000 clones listed, roughly a quarter were seen once. Sequences were obtained from tumor tissue. Every receptor here comes from a female donor with papillary thyroid cancer or a benign thyroid nodule (not recorded which). Some clones in this sample may be carry-over from other donors' samples. Each CDR3 is given with its conserved first and last residue. The order of the fields is V gene, D gene, clone size, J gene, CDR3 protein, CDR3 DNA. A D gene is named only where the DNA matches it firmly. Clone size is given for some rows only: seen once, a few or many times, or a class if the clone is expanded.

v_call: TRBV6-1; d_call: NA; clone_size: few; j_call: TRBJ2-3; cdr3_aa: CASSVRDGTQYF; cdr3_nt: TGTGCCAGCAGTGTCCGGGATGGTACGCAGTATTTT
v_call: TRBV6-2/TRBV6-3; d_call: TRBD2; clone_size: NA; j_call: TRBJ2-7; cdr3_aa: CASSYSNPLAGGLWDEQYF; cdr3_nt: TGTGCCAGCAGTTACTCGAACCCCCTAGCGGGAGGGCTCTGGGACGAGCAGTACTTC
v_call: TRBV6-1; d_call: TRBD1; clone_size: medium-sized; j_call: TRBJ1-5; cdr3_aa: CASSQDRGSQPQHF; cdr3_nt: TGTGCCAGCAGCCAGGACAGGGGTTCTCAGCCCCAGCATTTT
v_call: TRBV6-1; d_call: NA; clone_size: NA; j_call: TRBJ1-2; cdr3_aa: CASSPGRGYGYTF; cdr3_nt: TGTGCCAGCAGCCCCGGTCGGGGCTATGGCTACACCTTC
v_call: TRBV28; d_call: NA; clone_size: medium-sized; j_call: TRBJ1-1; cdr3_aa: CASSSPGGRDTEAFF; cdr3_nt: TGTGCCAGCAGCTCCCCCGGCGGTAGGGACACTGAAGCTTTCTTT
v_call: TRBV6-2/TRBV6-3; d_call: NA; clone_size: NA; j_call: TRBJ2-2; cdr3_aa: CASSRRQAGELFF; cdr3_nt: TGTGCCAGCAGCCGAAGACAAGCCGGGGAGCTGTTTTTT
v_call: TRBV30; d_call: NA; clone_size: once; j_call: TRBJ1-6; cdr3_aa: CAWSAGQDNSPLHF; cdr3_nt: TGTGCCTGGAGTGCGGGTCAAGATAATTCACCCCTCCACTTT
v_call: TRBV12-3/TRBV12-4; d_call: NA; clone_size: medium-sized; j_call: TRBJ1-1; cdr3_aa: CASTPGLSNTEAFF; cdr3_nt: TGTGCCAGCACCCCGGGACTCTCCAACACTGAAGCTTTCTTT
v_call: TRBV7-8; d_call: NA; clone_size: many; j_call: TRBJ2-3; cdr3_aa: CASSLPTDTQYF; cdr3_nt: TGTGCCAGCAGCTTACCCACAGATACGCAGTATTTT
v_call: TRBV2; d_call: NA; clone_size: NA; j_call: TRBJ2-3; cdr3_aa: CASRARGNTDTQYF; cdr3_nt: TGTGCCAGCAGAGCCAGGGGTAACACAGATACGCAGTATTTT
v_call: TRBV5-8; d_call: NA; clone_size: NA; j_call: TRBJ1-4; cdr3_aa: CASSFRQGNEKLFF; cdr3_nt: TGTGCCAGCAGCTTTAGGCAGGGAAATGAAAAACTGTTTTTT
v_call: TRBV6-1; d_call: NA; clone_size: few; j_call: TRBJ2-1; cdr3_aa: CASSEDPDSYNEQFF; cdr3_nt: TGTGCCAGCAGTGAAGATCCGGACAGCTACAATGAGCAGTTCTTC
v_call: TRBV20-1; d_call: NA; clone_size: NA; j_call: TRBJ2-7; cdr3_aa: CSARGGQYF; cdr3_nt: TGCAGTGCTAGAGGAGGGCAGTACTTC
v_call: TRBV4-1; d_call: NA; clone_size: once; j_call: TRBJ1-5; cdr3_aa: CASSLLLGLSQPQHF; cdr3_nt: TGCGCCAGCAGCCTCCTGTTGGGGTTGTCTCAGCCCCAGCATTTT